This T cell receptor (beta chain) was recorded in a study of TIL therapy for anti-PD-1-resistant metastatic lung cancer. Study as a whole: Tumor harvest preceded PD-1/PD-L1 blockade, followed by nivolumab treatment.

Stated time point: pre-treatment sample, taken before nivolumab and TIL therapy. Points from the study as a whole: Infused TIL clonotypes partially replaced the baseline blood repertoire, then decayed over months.

A word on this clone: Its specificity is not known.

This CDR3 is built from 17 residues. Germline assignment: CDR1 MGHRA and CDR2 YSYEKL. V dropped 4 bases and J dropped 0; count of bases not matched to a gene: 3. The immunoSEQ assay was v3. Method: immunoSEQ multiplex PCR; TCRdb's copy keeps in-frame clones and lacks some. The profile shows some 45,000 clones, approximately 86% of them singletons. The sequence was collected from a person between 30 and 79 years old with non-small cell lung cancer. This chain connects TRBV4-1 to TRBJ2-2; 12 bases are shared with TRBD2. The sample here was blood, taken at baseline. This chain's CDR3 is CASSRGLAGTNTGELFF. The CDR3 DNA is TGCGCCAGCAGCCGTGGACTAGCGGGGACGAACACCGGGGAGCTGTTTTTT.